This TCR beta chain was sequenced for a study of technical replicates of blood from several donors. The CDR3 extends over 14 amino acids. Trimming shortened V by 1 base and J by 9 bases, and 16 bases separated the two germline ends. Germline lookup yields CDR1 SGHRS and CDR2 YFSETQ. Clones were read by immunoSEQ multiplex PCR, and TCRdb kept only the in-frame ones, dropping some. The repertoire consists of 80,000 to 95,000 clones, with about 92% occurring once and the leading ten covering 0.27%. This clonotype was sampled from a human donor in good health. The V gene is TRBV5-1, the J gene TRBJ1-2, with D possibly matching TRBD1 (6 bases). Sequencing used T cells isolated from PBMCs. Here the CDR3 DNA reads TGCGCCAGCAGCTTGTCACGTTTTACAGGGAGCTACACCTTC. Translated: CASSLSRFTGSYTF.